The 21 T cell receptor beta chains below were found in one sample sequenced in a study of cytomegalovirus exposure and HLA in healthy donors. The PCR employed 60 Vbeta primers together with 13 Jbeta primers. The table came from immunoSEQ multiplex PCR; TCRdb's copy has only in-frame clones and leaves some out. This sample has 100,000 to 150,000 clones, with about 74% found just once. The sequenced sample was PBMCs. The receptors here all came from a man aged 35 to 55 in good health and CMV-seropositive.

The V gene is TRBV29-1, the J gene TRBJ1-5; TRBD1 might be the D (6 bases). Trimming took 2 bases from V and 6 from J, leaving 11 bases between them. The germline V gene has CDR1 SQVTM and CDR2 ANQGSEA. The CDR3 runs 13 residues. The CDR3 spells CSVERDKGQPQHF. DNA for the CDR3: TGCAGCGTTGAAAGGGACAAGGGTCAGCCCCAGCATTTT.

The rearrangement uses TRBV27 and TRBJ2-7; 7 nucleotides agree with TRBD2. The CDR3 consists of 14 residues. Germline CDR1 is MNHEY and CDR2 is SMNVEV (reference sequence). Trimming removed 7 bases from V and 0 bases from J; junction bases left unmatched: 6. CDR3 protein: CASKDSGFSYEQYF. The CDR3 coding sequence is TGTGCCAGCAAGGATAGCGGGTTCTCCTACGAGCAGTACTTC.

This clone was detected only a few times. J is TRBJ1-6 and V is TRBV7-8, with D possibly matching TRBD1 (5 bases). V dropped 2 bases and J dropped 7 bases, with 18 bases sitting between them. This CDR3 comprises 17 residues. Germline lookup yields CDR1 SGHVS and CDR2 FQNEAQ. CDR3 nucleotide sequence: TGTGCCAGCAGCTTACGGTTAGGGCAGGGAGGCAATTCACCCCTCCACTTT. This gives the protein CASSLRLGQGGNSPLHF.

This chain joins TRBV28 and TRBJ2-1, with D uncertain. With 6 bases removed from V and 12 bases from J, the gap between germline ends came to 15 bases. Looked up from germline, CDR1 is MDHEN and CDR2 is SYDVKM. The CDR3 contains 12 residues. The chain's CDR3 is CASSQVGRRQFF. As DNA, the CDR3 is TGTGCCAGCAGCCAAGTCGGCAGGCGGCAGTTCTTC.

The rearrangement uses TRBV5-4 and TRBJ1-4; no firm D call. V lost 1 base to trimming and J lost 0 bases, with 10 bases between them. The CDR3 loop spans 16 amino acids. Germline CDR1 is SGHNT and CDR2 is YYREEE (reference sequence). The CDR3 is CASSLSATTTNEKLFF. The CDR3 nucleotides read TGTGCCAGCAGCTTGAGTGCGACAACAACTAATGAAAAACTGTTTTTT. The full variable domain, completed using reference TRBV5-4 and TRBJ1-4, is ETGVTQSPTHLIKTRGQQVTLRCSSQSGHNTVSWYQQALGQGPQFIFQYYREEENGRGNFPPRFSGLQFPNYSSELNVNALELDDSALYLCASSLSATTTNEKLFFGSGTQLSVL.

The V gene is TRBV27, the J gene TRBJ2-1; 9 bases agree with TRBD2. The CDR3 consists of 13 residues. Per the germline V gene, CDR1 is MNHEY and CDR2 is SMNVEV (reference sequence). Trimming removed 0 bases from V and 10 bases from J; junction bases left unmatched: 1. CDR3 bases: TGTGCCAGCAGTTTATCGAGCGGGGGGGAGCAGTTCTTC. This sequence encodes CASSLSSGGEQFF.

The CDR3 DNA reads TGTGCCAGCAGTGGGACAGGGCAATTCAATCAGCCCCAGCATTTT. Translation gives CASSGTGQFNQPQHF. The chain uses TRBV7-9 and TRBJ1-5; TRBD1 matches 9 bases. The CDR3 has 15 residues. Germline CDR1 SEHNR, CDR2 FQNEAQ (reference sequence). V lost 6 bases and J lost 3; bases outside the gene matches: 6.

The table lists this clone with a few counts. The chain employs TRBV19 and TRBJ2-2; 11 positions agree with TRBD2. The trim removed 5 bases at V and 6 bases at J, leaving 5 bases unmatched. Per the germline V gene, CDR1 is LNHDA and CDR2 is SQIVND (reference sequence). The CDR3 loop spans 15 amino acids. This CDR3 reads CASSLSSGRAGELFF. CDR3 coding DNA: TGTGCCAGTAGTTTGAGTAGCGGGAGGGCCGGGGAGCTGTTTTTT.

V gene TRBV18 combines with J gene TRBJ2-7, with D possibly TRBD1 on 6 matching bases. CDR3 length: 17 residues. CDR1 and CDR2 (germline): KGHSH, LQKENI. Between the trimmed V and J ends, which lost 5 bases and 3 bases, there was a span of 23 bases. CDR3 sequence: CASSSERNRDRYYEQYF. CDR3 nucleotide sequence: TGTGCCAGCTCATCGGAACGTAACAGGGATCGATACTACGAGCAGTACTTC. Variable domain in full (rest from reference TRBV18 and TRBJ2-7): NAGVMQNPRHLVRRRGQEARLRCSPMKGHSHVYWYRQLPEEGLKFMVYLQKENIIDESGMPKERFSAEFPKEGPSILRIQQVVRGDSAAYFCASSSERNRDRYYEQYFGPGTRLTVT.

This clone has just a few counts. This sequence joins TRBV5-1 and TRBJ2-1; 9 positions match TRBD2. Germline loops: CDR1 SGHRS, CDR2 YFSETQ. The J segment lost 5 bases and the V segment lost 1 base, leaving 16 bases of the junction unmatched. CDR3 length: 19 residues. The CDR3: CASSLNILAGRLRNNEQFF. CDR3 nucleotides: TGCGCCAGCAGCTTGAACATACTAGCGGGCCGACTTCGGAACAATGAGCAGTTCTTC. Together with reference TRBV5-1 and TRBJ2-1, the CDR3 gives the full variable domain: KAGVTQTPRYLIKTRGQQVTLSCSPISGHRSVSWYQQTPGQGLQFLFEYFSETQRNKGNFPGRFSGRQFSNSRSEMNVSTLELGDSALYLCASSLNILAGRLRNNEQFFGPGTRLTVL.

This clone has more than one count but fewer than ten. The CDR3 is CASSLPGLATNEQFF. CDR3 in DNA: TGCGCCAGCAGCTTACCGGGACTAGCGACCAATGAGCAGTTCTTC. The chain is built from TRBV5-1 and TRBJ2-1; 10 bases agree with TRBD2. CDR3 size: 15 residues. Unmatched junction bases numbered 5, after V lost 2 bases and J lost 6 bases. Germline CDR1 and CDR2: SGHRS and YFSETQ.

The chain combines TRBV30 with TRBJ1-1; D perhaps matches TRBD1 (6 bases). There are 14 residues in the CDR3. Trimming took 4 bases from V and 5 from J, leaving 17 bases between them. Germline V gives CDR1 GTSNPN, CDR2 SVGIG (reference sequence). For the CDR3, the DNA is TGTGCCTGGAACGTGGGGAGGGGGACTACTGAAGCTTTCTTT. Translation gives CAWNVGRGTTEAFF.

Only a few counts were recorded for this clone. The V and J genes are TRBV25-1 and TRBJ1-5, with TRBD1 matching over 8 bases. The CDR3 is made up of 17 amino acids. Germline V CDR1 and CDR2: MGHDK, SYGVNS. V dropped 5 bases and J dropped 2; count of bases not matched to a gene: 11. The chain's CDR3 is CASSIPPQGEGNQPQHF. The CDR3 DNA reads TGTGCCAGCAGTATACCACCACAGGGGGAAGGCAATCAGCCCCAGCATTTT.

The V and J genes are TRBV18 and TRBJ2-5; 9 bases match TRBD2. The V gene's germline CDR1 is KGHSH and CDR2 LQKENI. This CDR3 is built from 17 residues. V lost 4 bases, J lost 5 bases, and 14 bases stayed unmatched. CDR3 in amino acids: CASSRPLIAGVSETQYF. CDR3 bases: TGTGCCAGCTCACGACCCTTAATAGCGGGGGTCTCGGAGACCCAGTACTTC.

This chain uses TRBV28 with TRBJ2-3; TRBD2 matches at 14 bases. The trim removed 8 bases at V and 2 bases at J, leaving 9 bases unmatched. Per the germline V gene, CDR1 is MDHEN and CDR2 is SYDVKM. CDR3 length: 17 residues. The CDR3 sequence: CASGRGTSGRPTDTQYF. The CDR3 DNA reads TGTGCCAGCGGCCGGGGGACTAGCGGGAGACCCACAGATACGCAGTATTTT.

J is TRBJ1-1 and V is TRBV5-1; D may be TRBD1 (5 bases). Germline CDR1 reads SGHRS; CDR2 reads YFSETQ. The CDR3 is made up of 12 amino acids. Between the trimmed V and J ends, which lost 3 bases and 10 bases, there was a span of 13 bases. CDR3 sequence (DNA): TGCGCCAGCAGCTCGGAAGGGGAAAGAGCTTTCTTT. It is translated as CASSSEGERAFF.

The rearrangement joins TRBV21-1 to TRBJ2-3; TRBD2 is the table's D call and was not checked against the DNA. TRBV21-1 is a recognized pseudogene. This CDR3 has 19 amino acids. In DNA form, the CDR3 reads TGTGCCAGCAGCAAAGAATGGGCTAGCGGGGGGCTACCGAGAGATACGCAGTATTTT. It codes for CASSKEWASGGLPRDTQYF.

V is TRBV2 and J is TRBJ1-1; 10 bases align to TRBD1. V was clipped by 5 bases and J by 4 bases; unmatched bases: 7. CDR3 length equals 15 residues. Germline V CDR1 and CDR2: SNHLY, FYNNEI. CDR3 in DNA: TGTGCCAGCAGTCCCGTCGGGACAGGGGTCACTGAAGCTTTCTTT. It translates to CASSPVGTGVTEAFF.

The rearrangement uses TRBV7-9 and TRBJ1-2; maybe TRBD1 (5 bases). Germline CDR1 SEHNR, CDR2 FQNEAQ (reference sequence). CDR3 length: 12 amino acids. Trimming stripped 5 bases from V and 14 bases from J, with 18 bases between. The CDR3 nucleotides are TGTGCCAGCAGCCAAACGGCGGGGGGTAAGACCTTC. Protein: CASSQTAGGKTF. The full variable domain, in which reference TRBV7-9 and TRBJ1-2 provide the parts outside the CDR3, is DTGVSQNPRHKITKRGQNVTFRCDPISEHNRLYWYRQTLGQGPEFLTYFQNEAQLEKSRLLSDRFSAERPKGSFSTLEIQRTEQGDSAMYLCASSQTAGGKTFGSGTRLTVV.

Only one count was recorded for this clone. The V call is TRBV25-1, the J call TRBJ2-1, with TRBD2 as a possible D gene (6 bases). The CDR3 is 16 amino acids. Trimming shortened V by 10 bases and J by 2 bases, and 21 bases separated the two germline ends. Germline values: CDR1 MGHDK, CDR2 SYGVNS. The CDR3 DNA follows: TGTGCCACCCAAGGCGCAGTTGGGGGGACCTACAATGAGCAGTTCTTC. This encodes CATQGAVGGTYNEQFF.

The chain carries TRBV19 and TRBJ1-5; perhaps TRBD1 as D (5 bases). This CDR3 contains 14 residues. V was shortened by 7 bases and J by 1 base, with 11 bases between the two germline ends. Per the germline V gene, CDR1 is LNHDA and CDR2 is SQIVND (reference sequence). The CDR3 loop reads CASTQGYSNQPQHF. CDR3 in DNA: TGTGCCAGTACTCAGGGTTACAGCAATCAGCCCCAGCATTTT.